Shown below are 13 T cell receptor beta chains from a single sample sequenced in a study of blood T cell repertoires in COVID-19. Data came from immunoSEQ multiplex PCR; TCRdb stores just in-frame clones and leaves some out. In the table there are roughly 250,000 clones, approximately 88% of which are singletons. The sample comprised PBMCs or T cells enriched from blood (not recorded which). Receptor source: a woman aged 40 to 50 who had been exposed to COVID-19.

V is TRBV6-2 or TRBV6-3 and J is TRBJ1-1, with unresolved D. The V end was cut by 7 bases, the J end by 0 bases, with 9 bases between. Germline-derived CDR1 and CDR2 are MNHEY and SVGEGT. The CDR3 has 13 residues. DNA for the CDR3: TGTGCCAGCACCCCGACTGTGAACACTGAAGCTTTCTTT. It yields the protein CASTPTVNTEAFF.

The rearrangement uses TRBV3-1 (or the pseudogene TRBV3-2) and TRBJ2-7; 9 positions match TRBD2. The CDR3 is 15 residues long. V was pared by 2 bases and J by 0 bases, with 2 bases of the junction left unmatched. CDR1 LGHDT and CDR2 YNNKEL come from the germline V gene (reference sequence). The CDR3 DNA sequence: TGTGCCAGCAGCCAAAGCGGGGGGACCTCCTACGAGCAGTACTTC. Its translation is CASSQSGGTSYEQYF.

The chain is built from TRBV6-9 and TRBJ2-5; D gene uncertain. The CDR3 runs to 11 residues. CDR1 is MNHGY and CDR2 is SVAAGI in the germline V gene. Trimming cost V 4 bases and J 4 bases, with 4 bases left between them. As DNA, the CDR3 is TGTGCCAGCAGTTTCCGAGAGACCCAGTACTTC. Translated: CASSFRETQYF.

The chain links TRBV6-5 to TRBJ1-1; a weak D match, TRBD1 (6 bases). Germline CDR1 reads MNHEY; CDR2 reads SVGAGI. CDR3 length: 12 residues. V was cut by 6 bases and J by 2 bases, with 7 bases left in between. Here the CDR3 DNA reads TGTGCCAGCAGGGACAGAAACACTGAAGCTTTCTTT. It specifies CASRDRNTEAFF.

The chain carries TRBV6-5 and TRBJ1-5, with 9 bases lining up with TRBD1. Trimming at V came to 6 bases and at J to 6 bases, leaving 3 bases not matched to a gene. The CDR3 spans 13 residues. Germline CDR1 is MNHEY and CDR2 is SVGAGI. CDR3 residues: CASRGTGTQPQHF. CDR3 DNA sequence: TGTGCCAGCAGGGGGACAGGGACTCAGCCCCAGCATTTT.

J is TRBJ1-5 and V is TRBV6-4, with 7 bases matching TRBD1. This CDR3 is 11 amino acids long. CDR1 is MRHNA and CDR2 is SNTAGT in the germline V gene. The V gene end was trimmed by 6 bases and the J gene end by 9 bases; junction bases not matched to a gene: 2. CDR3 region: CASRRGRPQHF. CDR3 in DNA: TGTGCCAGCAGGAGGGGGCGGCCCCAGCATTTT.

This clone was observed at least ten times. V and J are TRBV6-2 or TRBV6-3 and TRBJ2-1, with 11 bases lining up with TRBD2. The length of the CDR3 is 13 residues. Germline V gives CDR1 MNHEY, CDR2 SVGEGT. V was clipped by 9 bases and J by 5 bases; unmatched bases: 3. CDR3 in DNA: TGTGCCAGTAGCGGGGGGGAGAACAATGAGCAGTTCTTC. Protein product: CASSGGENNEQFF.

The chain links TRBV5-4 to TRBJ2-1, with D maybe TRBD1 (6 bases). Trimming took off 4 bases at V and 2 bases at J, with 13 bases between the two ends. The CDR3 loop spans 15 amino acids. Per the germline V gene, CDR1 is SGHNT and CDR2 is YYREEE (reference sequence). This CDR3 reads CASSGHRDTYNEQFF. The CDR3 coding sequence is TGTGCCAGCAGCGGACACAGGGATACCTACAATGAGCAGTTCTTC.

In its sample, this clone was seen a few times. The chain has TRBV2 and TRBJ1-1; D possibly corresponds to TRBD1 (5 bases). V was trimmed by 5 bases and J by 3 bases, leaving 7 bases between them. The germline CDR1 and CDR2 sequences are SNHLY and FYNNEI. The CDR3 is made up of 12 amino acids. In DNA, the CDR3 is TGTGCCAGCAGTAGGGGCGACACTGAAGCTTTCTTT. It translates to CASSRGDTEAFF.

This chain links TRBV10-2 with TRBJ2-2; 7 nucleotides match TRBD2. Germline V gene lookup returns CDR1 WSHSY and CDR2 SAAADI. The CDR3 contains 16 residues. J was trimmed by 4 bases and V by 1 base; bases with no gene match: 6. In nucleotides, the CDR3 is TGCGCCAGCAGTGAGTGGCGCGGGAGTGGCACCGGGGAGCTGTTTTTT. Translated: CASSEWRGSGTGELFF.

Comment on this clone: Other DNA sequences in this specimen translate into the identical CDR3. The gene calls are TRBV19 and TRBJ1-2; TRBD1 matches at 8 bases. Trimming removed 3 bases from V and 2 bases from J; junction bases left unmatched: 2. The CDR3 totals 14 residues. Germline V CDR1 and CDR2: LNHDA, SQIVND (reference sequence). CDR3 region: CASSIPGGNYGYTF. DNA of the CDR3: TGTGCCAGTAGTATCCCAGGGGGCAACTATGGCTACACCTTC.

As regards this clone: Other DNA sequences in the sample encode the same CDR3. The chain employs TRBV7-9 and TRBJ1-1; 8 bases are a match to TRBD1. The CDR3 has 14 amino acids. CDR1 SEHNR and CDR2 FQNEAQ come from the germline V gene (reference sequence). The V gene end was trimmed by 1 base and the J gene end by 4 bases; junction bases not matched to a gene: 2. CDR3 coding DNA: TGTGCCAGCAGCTTAGGACAGGGGCGCACTGAAGCTTTCTTT. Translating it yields CASSLGQGRTEAFF.

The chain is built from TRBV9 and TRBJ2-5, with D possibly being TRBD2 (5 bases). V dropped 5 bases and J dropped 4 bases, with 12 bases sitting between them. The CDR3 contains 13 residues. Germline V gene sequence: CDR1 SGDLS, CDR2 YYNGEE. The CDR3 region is CASRELDGETQYF. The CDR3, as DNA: TGTGCCAGCAGAGAACTAGATGGAGAGACCCAGTACTTC.